The next 24 T cell receptor beta chains were all read from a single sample in a study of T cells in Graves' hyperthyroidism and ophthalmopathy. RNA transcripts provided the source from which TCR beta CDR3 regions were amplified. First-round RT-PCR with HTBI primers amplified the TCR CDR3 region. MiXCR was run by TCRdb on the multiplex PCR reads, yielding one entry per CDR3 protein. This table holds approximately 590,000 distinct CDR3 sequences, roughly 14% found once. The sequenced sample consisted of blood. The receptors stem from a woman aged 30 to 39 with Graves' hyperthyroidism.

The genes are TRBV14 and TRBJ2-1; perhaps TRBD2 as D (5 bases). Germline loops: CDR1 SGHDN, CDR2 FVKESK. The CDR3 is made up of 17 amino acids. V was shortened by 1 base and J by 7 bases, with 20 bases between the two germline ends. CDR3 DNA: TGTGCCAGCAGCCAAGGTCGCCACTTAACTAGTAGTAATGAGCAGTTCTTC. Translating gives CASSQGRHLTSSNEQFF.

The V and J genes are TRBV20-1 and TRBJ2-3; 7 bases agree with TRBD1. The CDR3 runs to 17 residues. The germline V gene has CDR1 DFQATT and CDR2 SNEGSKA (reference sequence). The V and J ends lost 0 bases and 4 bases, in that order; junction bases with no gene match: 13. The CDR3 coding sequence is TGCAGTGCTAGAGATCTTGGAAGGGACAGCCTCGCAGATACGCAGTATTTT. Translating gives CSARDLGRDSLADTQYF.

This clonotype occurred many times. The genes are TRBV27 and TRBJ2-2; D is unresolved. This CDR3 comprises 14 residues. The germline V and J ends were trimmed by 3 bases and 4 bases, with 9 bases remaining between them. Germline values: CDR1 MNHEY, CDR2 SMNVEV (reference sequence). CDR3 coding DNA: TGTGCCAGCAGTTTCAGCAGCGTCACCGGGGAGCTGTTTTTT. Its translation: CASSFSSVTGELFF.

This clonotype was detected ten times or more. The gene calls are TRBV28 and TRBJ2-4; D not certain. Germline V gene data show CDR1 as MDHEN and CDR2 as SYDVKM. V was pared by 1 base and J by 0 bases, with 13 bases between. This CDR3 comprises 17 residues. The CDR3, as DNA: TGTGCCAGCAGTTTATTTCGGACGGATATAGCCAAAAACATTCAGTACTTC. Its protein is CASSLFRTDIAKNIQYF. Complete variable domain (other parts from reference TRBV28 and TRBJ2-4): DVKVTQSSRYLVKRTGEKVFLECVQDMDHENMFWYRQDPGLGLRLIYFSYDVKMKEKGDIPEGYSVSREKKERFSLILESASTNQTSMYLCASSLFRTDIAKNIQYFGAGTRLSVL.

Note on this clonotype: Being one base from a much bigger clone, this may be a read error. The chain uses TRBV6-1 and TRBJ2-5, with unresolved D. The germline V gene encodes CDR1 MNHNS and CDR2 SASEGT. This CDR3 region has 13 residues. CDR3 in DNA: TGTGCCAGCGCTCGCAGCGAACAAGAGACCCAGCACTTC. Translated, it gives CASARSEQETQHF.

Points on this clonotype: A much larger clone lies a single base off, so this may be a read error. The rearrangement links TRBV12-3 or TRBV12-4 to TRBJ2-1; 16 nucleotides agree with TRBD2. There are 17 residues in the CDR3. Unmatched junction bases numbered 5, after V lost 4 bases and J lost 5 bases. The CDR3 spells CASSCGTSGREHNEQFF. The CDR3 DNA reads as TGTGCCAGCAGTTGCGGGACTAGCGGGAGGGAACACAATGAGCAGTTCTTC.

This clonotype showed up just a few times. This sequence joins TRBV19 and TRBJ2-1, with D hard to call. Deletions cut 7 bases from V and 4 bases from J, with 20 bases between. This CDR3 contains 16 residues. Looked up from germline, CDR1 is LNHDA and CDR2 is SQIVND (reference sequence). In DNA, the CDR3 is TGTGCCAGTACCCCGTCGCTAGTCGCCCCTTACAATGAGCAGTTCTTC. Encoded protein: CASTPSLVAPYNEQFF.

The count of this clonotype is one. The chain links TRBV9 to TRBJ2-1, with D possibly matching TRBD2 (7 bases). Germline V lookup: CDR1 SGDLS, CDR2 YYNGEE. The CDR3 is 14 amino acids. V was cut by 6 bases and J by 2 bases, with 12 bases left in between. The CDR3 sequence: CASNRGGAYNEQFF. DNA of the CDR3: TGTGCCAGCAATCGAGGGGGGGCCTACAATGAGCAGTTCTTC.

In regard to this clonotype: This may come from a read error, since a much larger clone is one base off. The chain uses TRBV7-6 and TRBJ2-1, with D possibly being TRBD1 or TRBD2 (5 bases each). There are 16 residues in the CDR3. From germline, CDR1 is SGHVS and CDR2 FNYEAQ. Between the trimmed V and J ends, which lost 0 bases and 6 bases, there was a span of 15 bases. The CDR3 nucleotides are TGTGCCAGCAGCTTAGCGCCTGTCGGGGCCTGCAATGAGCAGTTCTTC. Translating it yields CASSLAPVGACNEQFF.

This clonotype has at least ten counts. V and J are TRBV27 and TRBJ2-1; D is possibly TRBD2 (6 bases). CDR3 length equals 14 residues. Germline loops: CDR1 MNHEY, CDR2 SMNVEV (reference sequence). V was trimmed by 8 bases and J by 2 bases, leaving 13 bases between them. Here the CDR3 DNA reads TGTGCCAGCGCACGACGGAGGGCCTACAATGAGCAGTTCTTC. Translating gives CASARRRAYNEQFF.

This clonotype occurred many times. The rearrangement uses TRBV2 and TRBJ1-1; the D gene is possibly TRBD1 (6 bases). Between the trimmed V and J ends, which lost 8 bases and 6 bases, there was a span of 13 bases. CDR1 SNHLY and CDR2 FYNNEI come from the germline V gene. The CDR3 extends over 12 amino acids. CDR3 in DNA: TGTGCCAGCCACAGGGATGGGCCTGAAGCTTTCTTT. This sequence encodes CASHRDGPEAFF.

V usage is TRBV5-5 and J usage is TRBJ2-1, with TRBD1 matching 8 bases. Germline CDR1 is SGHKS and CDR2 is YYEKEE (reference sequence). V dropped 1 base and J dropped 2; count of bases not matched to a gene: 11. The CDR3 covers 18 residues. For the CDR3, the DNA is TGTGCCAGCAGCTTGCTTCGAGACAGGGGTTCCCCCTACAATGAGCAGTTCTTC. This sequence encodes CASSLLRDRGSPYNEQFF.

This clonotype has at least ten counts. The gene calls are TRBV20-1 and TRBJ2-7; 8 bases line up with TRBD1. The CDR3 totals 15 residues. CDR1 and CDR2 (germline): DFQATT, SNEGSKA (reference sequence). V lost 3 bases, J lost 0 bases, and 7 bases stayed unmatched. The CDR3 loop is CSARPGTGISYEQYF. CDR3 nucleotides: TGCAGTGCTAGGCCAGGGACAGGTATCTCCTACGAGCAGTACTTC.

This clonotype has ten or more counts. The chain is built from TRBV6-1 and TRBJ2-3, with 7 bases that match TRBD2. With V trimmed by 6 bases and J by 0 bases, 3 bases remained unmatched. CDR1 MNHNS and CDR2 SASEGT come from the germline V gene. The CDR3 contains 14 residues. The CDR3 is CASSREVSTDTQYF. The CDR3 DNA is TGTGCCAGCAGCCGGGAGGTTAGCACAGATACGCAGTATTTT.

The rearrangement joins TRBV28 to TRBJ2-2; 8 bases match TRBD2. V lost 6 bases and J lost 1; bases outside the gene matches: 7. CDR1 MDHEN and CDR2 SYDVKM come from the germline V gene. The length of the CDR3 is 16 residues. The DNA of the CDR3 is TGTGCCAGCAGGGAATCGGGAGGGGTGAACACCGGGGAGCTGTTTTTT. It translates to CASRESGGVNTGELFF.

In its sample, this clonotype was seen many times. V and J are TRBV3-1 and TRBJ2-1; 15 nucleotides agree with TRBD2. Per the germline V gene, CDR1 is LGHDT and CDR2 is YNNKEL (reference sequence). CDR3 length: 16 amino acids. Trimming at V came to 4 bases and at J to 10 bases, leaving 8 bases not matched to a gene. The CDR3 reads CASSRQGLAGGLEQFF. DNA of the CDR3: TGTGCCAGCAGCCGCCAGGGACTAGCGGGAGGATTAGAGCAGTTCTTC.

This clonotype was counted a few times. The J gene is TRBJ2-1, the V gene TRBV5-1; D is undetermined. The CDR3 spans 13 residues. V was pared by 5 bases and J by 7 bases, with 13 bases between. Germline CDR1 reads SGHRS; CDR2 reads YFSETQ. The CDR3 bases are TGCGCCAGCAGTGACCAGTGGGGTAATGAGCAGTTCTTC. It yields the protein CASSDQWGNEQFF.

V and J are TRBV5-1 and TRBJ1-1; weak D call: TRBD1 (5 bases). Per germline, CDR1 SGHRS and CDR2 YFSETQ. Trimming removed 4 bases from V and 2 bases from J, with 18 bases in between. The CDR3 totals 16 residues. CDR3 amino acids: CASSPHLTEFNTEAFF. For the CDR3, the DNA is TGCGCCAGCAGCCCGCACTTGACAGAATTTAACACTGAAGCTTTCTTT.

This clonotype has ten or more counts. The rearrangement links TRBV28 to TRBJ2-2; 10 nucleotides match TRBD1. Germline V gives CDR1 MDHEN, CDR2 SYDVKM. The trim removed 5 bases at V and 7 bases at J, leaving 10 bases unmatched. This CDR3 has 16 residues. The CDR3 nucleotides read TGTGCCAGCAGTCCTTGGGGGACAGGGGTGAACGGGGAGCTGTTTTTT. Its protein is CASSPWGTGVNGELFF.

The chain combines TRBV30 with TRBJ1-2; 10 bases agree with TRBD1. CDR1 GTSNPN and CDR2 SVGIG come from the germline V gene (reference sequence). CDR3 size: 12 residues. V trimming: 4 bases; J trimming: 8 bases; junction bases outside the gene matches: 4. The CDR3 DNA follows: TGTGCCTGGACGACAGGGGGCGGCGGCTACACCTTC. This translates into CAWTTGGGGYTF. Full variable domain (remainder filled in from reference TRBV30 and TRBJ1-2): SQTIHQWPATLVQPVGSPLSLECTVEGTSNPNLYWYRQAAGRGLQLLFYSVGIGQISSEVPQNLSASRPQDRQFILSSKKLLLSDSGFYLCAWTTGGGGYTFGSGTRLTVV.

A few counts support this clonotype. The rearrangement links TRBV19 to TRBJ1-1; no clear D gene. Germline V CDR1 and CDR2: LNHDA, SQIVND (reference sequence). Trimming removed 2 bases at V and 0 bases at J, with 10 bases between. This CDR3 is built from 15 residues. The CDR3 sequence: CASSIPGLVNTEAFF. CDR3 nucleotide sequence: TGTGCCAGTAGTATACCCGGACTCGTGAACACTGAAGCTTTCTTT. The full variable domain, with the rest looked up from reference TRBV19 and TRBJ1-1, is DGGITQSPKYLFRKEGQNVTLSCEQNLNHDAMYWYRQDPGQGLRLIYYSQIVNDFQKGDIAEGYSVSREKKESFPLTVTSAQKNPTAFYLCASSIPGLVNTEAFFGQGTRLTVV.

Note on this clonotype: A clone one base away is much larger, so this may be a read error. The chain employs TRBV20-1 and TRBJ1-4; 9 nucleotides match TRBD1. This CDR3 contains 14 residues. CDR1 is DFQATT, CDR2 SNEGSKA, per germline (reference sequence). Here the CDR3 DNA reads TGCAGTGCTAGAAGGACAGGGGCGGGTGAAAAACTGGTTTTT. Protein sequence: CSARRTGAGEKLVF.

This clonotype was found many times. V and J are TRBV28 and TRBJ2-1, with 7 bases aligning to TRBD2. The CDR3 loop spans 16 amino acids. V lost 5 bases to trimming and J lost 7 bases; unmatched junction nucleotides: 14. Germline loops: CDR1 MDHEN, CDR2 SYDVKM. The CDR3 bases are TGTGCCAGCAGTCCCCAAAACCGCGGGAGTAGGAATGAGCAGTTCTTC. This sequence encodes CASSPQNRGSRNEQFF. Combining the CDR3 with reference TRBV28 and TRBJ2-1 gives the whole variable domain DVKVTQSSRYLVKRTGEKVFLECVQDMDHENMFWYRQDPGLGLRLIYFSYDVKMKEKGDIPEGYSVSREKKERFSLILESASTNQTSMYLCASSPQNRGSRNEQFFGPGTRLTVL.

The V gene is TRBV19, the J gene TRBJ2-3; 11 bases map to TRBD2. Germline CDR1 is LNHDA and CDR2 is SQIVND (reference sequence). Trimming took 4 bases from V and 6 from J; bases not matched to a gene: 9. This CDR3 is built from 16 residues. The CDR3 loop reads CASSTDLAGGRDTQYF. CDR3 DNA: TGTGCCAGTAGTACGGATCTAGCGGGAGGACGGGATACGCAGTATTTT.